The 9 T cell receptor beta chains below were found in one sample sequenced in a study of T cells in Graves' hyperthyroidism and ophthalmopathy. Amplified regions were TCR beta CDR3 sequences from RNA transcripts. First-round RT-PCR targeting the TCR CDR3 was performed with the HTBI primer set. Via MiXCR, TCRdb re-called the multiplex PCR reads, giving one row per CDR3 protein. In the table there are around 490,000 distinct CDR3 sequences, just under 20% of which are singletons. Sequencing used blood. Receptor source: a man in his forties or fifties with Graves' ophthalmopathy.

DNA for the CDR3: TGTGCCAGCAGCTCCCTCCCGGGGGGCTACGAGCAGTACTTC. The encoded protein is CASSSLPGGYEQYF. The chain is built from TRBV6-2 or TRBV6-3 and TRBJ2-7, with 7 positions matching TRBD2. The CDR3 sequence is 14 residues long. J was trimmed by 3 bases and V by 6 bases; bases with no gene match: 8. In germline, CDR1 is MNHEY, CDR2 SVGEGT.

V gene TRBV7-9 combines with J gene TRBJ2-7; 7 bases agree with TRBD2. Germline values: CDR1 SEHNR, CDR2 FQNEAQ (reference sequence). The CDR3 covers 18 residues. With 3 bases clipped from V and 0 bases from J, the junction kept 14 bases outside the gene matches. CDR3 region: CASSLTAGRGGFSYEQYF. In nucleotides, the CDR3 is TGTGCCAGCAGCTTGACCGCGGGTCGGGGAGGGTTCTCCTACGAGCAGTACTTC.

The chain uses TRBV4-3 and TRBJ2-3, with a weak D call TRBD1 (5 bases). Trimming left V 1 base short and J 3 bases short, with 17 bases between. The germline gives CDR1 LGHNA, CDR2 YSLEER. CDR3 length equals 17 residues. The CDR3 region has the DNA TGCGCCAGCAGCCAAGCCCTCAGGGTGATTGGTACAGATACGCAGTATTTT. This codes for CASSQALRVIGTDTQYF.

This chain joins TRBV19 and TRBJ2-1, with 9 bases matching TRBD2. Trimming cost V 4 bases and J 12 bases; bases outside gene matches: 22. Germline assignment: CDR1 LNHDA and CDR2 SQIVND (reference sequence). The CDR3 has 18 amino acids. Here the CDR3 reads CASSTLPKTSGPAGGQFF. The CDR3 DNA follows: TGTGCCAGTAGTACCCTCCCCAAGACTAGCGGACCGGCCGGAGGGCAGTTCTTC. Combining the CDR3 with reference TRBV19 and TRBJ2-1 gives the whole variable domain DGGITQSPKYLFRKEGQNVTLSCEQNLNHDAMYWYRQDPGQGLRLIYYSQIVNDFQKGDIAEGYSVSREKKESFPLTVTSAQKNPTAFYLCASSTLPKTSGPAGGQFFGPGTRLTVL.

The J gene is TRBJ2-2, the V gene TRBV7-6; D may match TRBD1 or TRBD2 (6 bases each). Trimming took 0 bases from V and 3 from J, leaving 17 bases between them. Germline V lookup: CDR1 SGHVS, CDR2 FNYEAQ. The length of the CDR3 is 18 residues. The DNA for the CDR3 is TGTGCCAGCAGCTTAGCCGGTAGGGGGGAGGCTCACACCGGGGAGCTGTTTTTT. Encoded protein: CASSLAGRGEAHTGELFF.

This clonotype has at least ten counts. The chain couples TRBV6-1 to TRBJ1-2; D not certain. Germline loops: CDR1 MNHNS, CDR2 SASEGT. V lost 2 bases to trimming and J lost 4 bases, with 8 bases between them. The CDR3 is 13 residues long. Here the CDR3 DNA reads TGTGCCAGCAGTGAAACAGTCTTCTATGGCTACACCTTC. Amino acids: CASSETVFYGYTF.

This clonotype was detected ten times or more. The rearrangement links TRBV2 to TRBJ2-1; D call uncertain. Trimming shortened V by 7 bases and J by 7 bases, and 11 bases separated the two germline ends. The CDR3 runs to 12 residues. The germline gives CDR1 SNHLY, CDR2 FYNNEI. CDR3 nucleotides: TGTGCCAGCATGGGGATCGGGAATGAGCAGTTCTTC. As protein: CASMGIGNEQFF. The variable domain in full, completed from reference TRBV2 and TRBJ2-1, reads EPEVTQTPSHQVTQMGQEVILRCVPISNHLYFYWYRQILGQKVEFLVSFYNNEISEKSEIFDDQFSVERPDGSNFTLKIRSTKLEDSAMYFCASMGIGNEQFFGPGTRLTVL.

V gene TRBV6-1 combines with J gene TRBJ2-1; D might be TRBD2 (7 bases). Germline-derived CDR1 and CDR2 are MNHNS and SASEGT. The CDR3 spans 13 residues. The ends were cut back, 8 bases at V and 6 bases at J, with 14 bases in the middle. Here the CDR3 reads CASFGGLGNEQFF. Written as DNA, the CDR3 is TGTGCCAGCTTCGGGGGGCTGGGCAATGAGCAGTTCTTC.

This chain links TRBV4-2 with TRBJ1-1; no reliable D call. Trimming took off 4 bases at V and 6 bases at J, with 15 bases between the two ends. CDR1 is LGHNA, CDR2 YNFKEQ, per germline. This CDR3 has 14 residues. The CDR3 region is CASSPNLGFAEAFF. Here the CDR3 DNA reads TGTGCCAGCAGCCCGAACCTCGGTTTTGCTGAAGCTTTCTTT.